This TCR beta chain was sequenced in a study of blood T cell repertoires in COVID-19 (dated by TCRdb to the early 2020s). Background for the entire study: The collaborator samples originated in the United States, Italy and Spain and spanned the acute and convalescent phases of COVID-19. The prospective study material was composed of cDNA or gDNA derived from T cells, B-cell-depleted T cells, or PBMCs. Where available, HLA class I and class II types were obtained from metadata supplied by the sample provider rather than from assay-based typing. The dataset comprised deeply sampled blood TCRbeta repertoires from subjects exposed to, actively infected with, or recovered from COVID-19. Sample metadata almost always included a de-identified subject ID, COVID-19 status, age in years and sex. The repertoires were released in a freely available public database meant as a resource for research on the immune response to SARS-CoV-2. Samples were obtained from the ongoing ImmuneRACE study (first 160 participants) and from 1,200 or so subjects provided by 6 global collaborators. Paper-wide results and their limitations: How much clinical and demographic metadata was included differed by source and by participant, and the metadata was provided uncurated.

The CDR3 spans 14 residues, from the cysteine through the phenylalanine. Just CDR3 DNA is preserved here, 42 bases in frame from base 1. The germline V gene gives CDR1 as MNHNS and CDR2 as SASEGT. Trimming removed 6 bases from V and 1 base from J, leaving 12 bases between the germline ends. Of note for this clone: The target of this receptor is not known. It has no much larger one-base neighbor in the sample; base qualities were not kept.

The immunoSEQ Assay, a bias-controlled multiplex PCR, was used to amplify TCRbeta CDR3 regions from genomic DNA. Processing in the source paper ran as follows. Within the assay, amplification of reference gene primers was used to estimate how many nucleated cells each sample contained. To quantify the absolute abundance of each unique TCRbeta CDR3 rearrangement, sequence reads were collapsed and filtered. For each sample, productive Simpson clonality was calculated as the square root of Simpson's diversity index across productive rearrangements. This immuneACCESS table, as held by TCRdb, lists in-frame sequences with V and J called but not all clones. Of the missing ones, under half trace to an unresolved V gene in checked studies; the others have no known cause. The V and J calls and clone size were taken over from that table, and D and trimming were inferred from the DNA. Across this sample there are about 200,000 clones, with over 75% seen only once. Under 2% of the sample comes from the top ten.

The collaborating institutions used their own protocols to collect whole blood in K2EDTA tubes. For TCRbeta analysis, collaborator samples were shipped as frozen whole blood, as isolated PBMCs, or as DNA extracted from either sample type. This receptor chain uses TRBV6-1 and TRBJ1-2, with an unclear D gene assignment. The sequenced sample was peripheral blood. The clonotype comes from a man aged 40-49 years with active or convalescent COVID-19. The CDR3 in this case is CASSNSAFNYGYTF. The nucleotide sequence is TGTGCCAGCAGCAACAGTGCTTTTAACTATGGCTACACCTTC.